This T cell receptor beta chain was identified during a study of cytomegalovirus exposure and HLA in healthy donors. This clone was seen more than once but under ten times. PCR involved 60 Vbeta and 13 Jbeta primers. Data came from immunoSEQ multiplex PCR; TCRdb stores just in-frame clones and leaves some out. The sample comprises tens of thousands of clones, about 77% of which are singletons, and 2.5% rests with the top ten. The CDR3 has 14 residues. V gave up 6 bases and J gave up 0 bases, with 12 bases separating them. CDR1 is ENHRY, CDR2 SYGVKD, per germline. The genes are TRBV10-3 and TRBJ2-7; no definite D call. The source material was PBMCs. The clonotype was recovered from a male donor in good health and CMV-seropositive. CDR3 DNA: TGTGCCATCAGAGCAGGCACGATCTCCTACGAGCAGTACTTC. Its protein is CAIRAGTISYEQYF.